This TCR beta chain was identified during a study of blood T cells in healthy people across ages. General study findings and limits: The study could not conclusively compare naive and antigen-experienced cells, given its unsorted PBMCs.

This clonotype was detected only a few times. Its antigen remains unknown. For the second PCR, which ran for about 6 to 11 cycles, a sample-barcoded 5' primer and a J-beta primer mix were used. Each cDNA molecule carried a tag from a template-switch adaptor that contained 12 random nucleotides. Each of the samples gave a minimum of 2.5 million paired-end reads that contained CDR3. TCRdb recomputed calls from the 5' RACE reads with MiXCR, one row per CDR3 protein. The table records about a million distinct CDR3 sequences, around 54% of them present only once. Healthy individuals of Caucasian origin from Russia, aged roughly 6 to 95, served as donors. V was shortened by 2 bases and J by 6 bases, with 20 bases between the two germline ends. Germline assignment: CDR1 MDHEN and CDR2 SYDVKM. The CDR3 runs to 16 residues.

The receptor was isolated from a woman in her fifties or sixties in good health. V usage is TRBV28 and J usage is TRBJ2-7; weak D call: TRBD1 (6 bases). Material: blood. CDR3 sequence reads: CASSLVNTNLRGEQYF. In DNA form, the CDR3 reads TGTGCCAGCAGTTTAGTCAACACAAATCTCAGGGGCGAGCAGTACTTC.